What follows describes a single T cell receptor beta chain. Antigen: not known. This specimen comes from a study of cytomegalovirus exposure and HLA in healthy donors. General study findings and limits: The authors reported that TCR beta sequences could predict HLA-A and HLA-B alleles. These predictions were accurate for most subjects in the first cohort.

CDR1 is MNHNY and CDR2 is SVGAGI in the germline V gene (reference sequence). This CDR3 is built from 16 residues. V dropped 4 bases and J dropped 1; count of bases not matched to a gene: 9. Primers included in the PCR were 60 Vbeta and 13 Jbeta primers. The assay was immunoSEQ multiplex PCR, and TCRdb's table has in-frame clones only and misses some. The table lists about 170,000 clones, about three quarters of them singletons, with about 2.9% in the top ten. Sequenced material: PBMCs. The rearrangement links TRBV6-6 to TRBJ1-1; 7 positions agree with TRBD1. This receptor was obtained from a woman aged 45-60 years in good health and CMV-seropositive. The CDR3 coding sequence is TGTGCCAGCAGTTTTCCTCCGGGACAGAGGAACACTGAAGCTTTCTTT. This sequence encodes CASSFPPGQRNTEAFF.